The clone carrying this T cell receptor (beta chain) was seen more than once but under ten times. The treatment: oral pan-JAK inhibitor, 5-10 mg twice daily. RNA was isolated and reverse transcribed to cDNA, the sequencing template. TCRdb's table, derived via immunoSEQ multiplex PCR, lists solely in-frame clones and lacks some. The sample yields around 300,000 clones, over 45% seen once. The data were taken from a study of CD8+ T cells in alopecia areata. The germline V gene encodes CDR1 ENHRY and CDR2 SYGVKD. Trimming removed 0 bases at V and 11 bases at J, with 11 bases between. The CDR3 length is 13 residues.

This specimen was CD4+ T cells sorted from blood, taken around week 54, from a patient treated with tofacitinib. The origin of this receptor is a human donor with alopecia areata. The V call is TRBV10-3, the J call TRBJ1-3; D is undetermined. DNA of the CDR3: TGTGCCATCAGTGAGTCCCCGGACGTCGCCATATATTTT. It is translated as CAISESPDVAIYF.